This T cell receptor (beta chain) was sequenced for a study of blood T cell repertoires in COVID-19. Across the study: Both acute and convalescent COVID-19 samples were obtained from the United States, Italy and Spain. In each case, the material was cDNA or gDNA derived from T cells, B-cell-depleted T cells, or PBMCs.

Seattle cases were enrolled at active infection and followed longitudinally. The germline gives CDR1 SGDLS, CDR2 YYNGEE. CDR3 size: 16 residues. J lost 6 bases, V lost 5 bases, and 10 bases had no gene match. In the study's own analysis: Estimated nucleated cell counts came from reference gene primer amplification. Profiled with immunoSEQ multiplex PCR; TCRdb holds only in-frame clones, not every one. V, J and clone size are those of that table, while D and trimming were read from the DNA. The table lists roughly 190,000 clones, about four fifths of them singletons. This TCR was recovered from a woman aged 40 to 50 with COVID-19, enrolled during active disease. The sample was peripheral blood. The rearrangement joins TRBV9 to TRBJ2-1; 11 nucleotides match TRBD1. The DNA of the CDR3 is TGTGCCAGCAGTCGCGGGGGGACAGGGGGATCCAATGAGCAGTTCTTC. It translates to CASSRGGTGGSNEQFF.